Included here is one TCR beta chain sequence, with context. The data originate from a study of blood T cell repertoires in COVID-19. The wider study: Specimens from acute and convalescent COVID-19 originated in the United States, Italy and Spain. T cells, B-cell-depleted T cells, or PBMCs supplied cDNA or gDNA.

The CDR3 totals 11 residues. V gave up 5 bases and J gave up 3 bases, with 8 bases separating them. Germline CDR1 is DFQATT and CDR2 is SNEGSKA (reference sequence). Original data processing: Estimates of nucleated cell counts were drawn from the amplification of reference gene primers. The repertoire was sequenced with immunoSEQ multiplex PCR; TCRdb's copy has only in-frame clones and lacks some. The DNA was the basis for D and trimming; V, J and clone size are from that table. The sample consists of around 150,000 clones, roughly nine tenths of them appearing once. This TCR was sampled from a woman aged 60-75 years with active COVID-19. V gene TRBV20-1 combines with J gene TRBJ2-7; a possible D gene is TRBD2 (5 bases). The specimen sequenced was peripheral blood. The CDR3 coding sequence is TGCAGTGCTTCTGCGGGCTACGAGCAGTACTTC. This codes for CSASAGYEQYF.